This entry is about one T cell receptor beta chain. The antigen is undetermined. The TCR beta profiling, which covered VDJ combination and CDR3 sequence, was carried out using genomic DNA as the template. TCRdb reprocessed the reads via MiXCR and lists one record per CDR3 protein. The table includes over 200,000 distinct CDR3 sequences, approximately 60% detected once. This specimen belongs to a study of CD8+CD57+ T cells in acquired aplastic anemia. Turning to the study itself: Sorted CD4+ and CD8+ cells yielded DNA averaging about 3.2 ug. For CD4+ cells, healthy donors had an average of around 9.9 million reads. General study points: The number of CD8+ CDR3 sequences shared by patients and controls was about 27.

This CDR3 comprises 15 residues. V lost 4 bases and J 0 bases, leaving 10 bases between the germline ends. CDR1 and CDR2 (germline): SGHVS, FQNEAQ. Sequenced material: sorted CD4+, CD8+, or CD8+CD57+ T cells (not recorded which) from PBMCs. The TCR comes from a human donor in good health. The chain carries TRBV7-8 and TRBJ1-3; D remains unclear. The CDR3 reads CASSSQWSSGNTIYF. The CDR3, as DNA: TGTGCCAGCAGCTCCCAGTGGAGCTCTGGAAACACCATATATTTT. Full variable domain (remainder filled in from reference TRBV7-8 and TRBJ1-3): GAGVSQSPRYKVAKRGQDVALRCDPISGHVSLFWYQQALGQGPEFLTYFQNEAQLDKSGLPSDRFFAERPEGSVSTLKIQRTQQEDSAVYLCASSSQWSSGNTIYFGEGSWLTVV.